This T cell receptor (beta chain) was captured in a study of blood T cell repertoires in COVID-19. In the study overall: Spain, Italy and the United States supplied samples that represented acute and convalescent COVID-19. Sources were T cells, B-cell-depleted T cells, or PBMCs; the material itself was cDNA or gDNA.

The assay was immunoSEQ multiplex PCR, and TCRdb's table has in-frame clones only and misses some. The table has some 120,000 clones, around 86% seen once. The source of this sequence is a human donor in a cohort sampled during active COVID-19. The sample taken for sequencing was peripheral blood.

This chain's CDR3 is CASSFLAGDTGELFF. DNA for the CDR3: TGTGCCAGCAGTTTCCTAGCGGGAGACACCGGGGAGCTGTTTTTT. The V and J genes are TRBV6-6 and TRBJ2-2, with TRBD2 matching over 10 bases. The V gene's germline CDR1 is MNHNY and CDR2 SVGAGI (reference sequence). CDR3 length: 15 amino acids. Trimming removed 4 bases from V and 3 bases from J; junction bases left unmatched: 2.